One and the same sample provided the 27 T cell receptor beta chains below, sequenced in a study of Ad26.COV2.S vaccination and SARS-CoV-2 variants. The treatment was: some 20 received Ad26.COV2.S at low or high dose, single or two shots; roughly five received placebo; per-sample allocation not given. Day 63 following the first vaccine or placebo injection was when the samples were taken. Data came from immunoSEQ multiplex PCR; TCRdb stores just in-frame clones and leaves some out. Among 320,000 or so clones, around 90% were seen once, and the ten largest hold around 5.5%. The material was peripheral blood, obtained in a trial of Ad26.COV2.S vaccine versus placebo. These receptors all come from a person aged 18-60 years who received the Ad26.COV2.S COVID-19 vaccine or a placebo.

V gene TRBV18 combines with J gene TRBJ1-2; D unresolved. The CDR3 length is 12 residues. Trimming stripped 3 bases from V and 6 bases from J, with 8 bases between. Looked up from germline, CDR1 is KGHSH and CDR2 is LQKENI. Here the CDR3 DNA reads TGTGCCAGCTCACCGGAGCGAAATGGCTACACCTTC. Translated, it gives CASSPERNGYTF.

This clone was counted a single time. The gene calls are TRBV28 and TRBJ1-2, with D hard to call. V gave up 7 bases and J gave up 0 bases, with 12 bases separating them. The CDR3 totals 14 residues. Germline V gene sequence: CDR1 MDHEN, CDR2 SYDVKM. CDR3 nucleotides: TGTGCCAGCAAACTCCTCTCAGCTAACTATGGCTACACCTTC. This encodes CASKLLSANYGYTF.

The CDR3 loop reads CASSNRLGEQFF. CDR3 nucleotides: TGTGCCAGCAGCAATCGACTGGGTGAGCAGTTCTTC. The chain uses TRBV6-5 and TRBJ2-1; the D is unclear. The CDR3 is 12 amino acids. V dropped 6 bases and J dropped 9 bases, with 12 bases sitting between them. Germline assignment: CDR1 MNHEY and CDR2 SVGAGI.

The rearrangement joins TRBV2 to TRBJ1-2; TRBD1 is a possible D gene (6 bases). Trimming took 7 bases from V and 5 from J, leaving 14 bases between them. The CDR3 is made up of 13 amino acids. Germline V lookup: CDR1 SNHLY, CDR2 FYNNEI. This CDR3 is CASTETGIYGYTF. CDR3 bases: TGTGCCAGCACCGAAACAGGGATTTATGGCTACACCTTC.

This clone was detected ten times or more. The chain employs TRBV6-6 and TRBJ1-3, with 7 bases matching TRBD1. Germline V gives CDR1 MNHNY, CDR2 SVGAGI (reference sequence). CDR3 size: 16 residues. J gave up 0 bases and V 6 bases, and 8 bases lay outside the gene matches. The CDR3 DNA reads as TGTGCCAGCAGGACAGGGCGGCCAATCTCTGGAAACACCATATATTTT. Translated, it gives CASRTGRPISGNTIYF.

V and J are TRBV10-3 and TRBJ2-7; D is unclear. The germline gives CDR1 ENHRY, CDR2 SYGVKD. This CDR3 has 13 residues. V lost 2 bases, J lost 0 bases, and 5 bases lay in between. The CDR3 sequence: CAISETSSYEQYF. In DNA form, the CDR3 reads TGTGCCATCAGTGAGACCAGCTCCTACGAGCAGTACTTC.

A note on this clone: Other DNA sequences of this sample code for an identical CDR3. V gene TRBV5-1 combines with J gene TRBJ2-3; D is possibly TRBD1 (5 bases). This CDR3 is 13 amino acids long. Between the trimmed V and J ends, which lost 4 bases and 2 bases, there was a span of 8 bases. Germline V gene data show CDR1 as SGHRS and CDR2 as YFSETQ. The CDR3 here is CASSPGYTDTQYF. The CDR3 nucleotides are TGCGCCAGCAGCCCAGGGTACACAGATACGCAGTATTTT. The entire variable domain, with the rest obtained from reference TRBV5-1 and TRBJ2-3, is as follows: KAGVTQTPRYLIKTRGQQVTLSCSPISGHRSVSWYQQTPGQGLQFLFEYFSETQRNKGNFPGRFSGRQFSNSRSEMNVSTLELGDSALYLCASSPGYTDTQYFGPGTRLTVL.

The chain is built from TRBV7-8 and TRBJ2-7; D remains ambiguous. V lost 2 bases and J 2 bases, leaving 28 bases between the germline ends. The V gene's germline CDR1 is SGHVS and CDR2 FQNEAQ. The CDR3 loop spans 20 amino acids. The CDR3 sequence: CASSLKSRRAVGPSAYEQYF. The DNA for the CDR3 is TGTGCCAGCAGCTTAAAATCCCGCCGGGCGGTCGGCCCTTCCGCCTACGAGCAGTACTTC.

The genes are TRBV6-5 and TRBJ1-1; D not resolved. The V gene's germline CDR1 is MNHEY and CDR2 SVGAGI. Trimming shortened V by 1 base and J by 3 bases, and 9 bases separated the two germline ends. This CDR3 comprises 14 residues. CDR3 bases: TGTGCCAGCAGTTACTTCGGCGGGGACACTGAAGCTTTCTTT. Its translation is CASSYFGGDTEAFF.

The V gene is TRBV19, the J gene TRBJ2-4, with D tentatively TRBD2 (5 bases). The V and J ends lost 5 bases and 9 bases respectively, with 11 bases between them. CDR3 size: 12 residues. Germline CDR1 is LNHDA and CDR2 is SQIVND (reference sequence). The CDR3 coding sequence is TGTGCCAGTAGTGTAAGAGGAGGCATTCAGTACTTC. Amino acid sequence: CASSVRGGIQYF. Filled out from reference TRBV19 and TRBJ2-4, the complete variable domain reads DGGITQSPKYLFRKEGQNVTLSCEQNLNHDAMYWYRQDPGQGLRLIYYSQIVNDFQKGDIAEGYSVSREKKESFPLTVTSAQKNPTAFYLCASSVRGGIQYFGAGTRLSVL.

The chain combines TRBV19 with TRBJ2-3; no clear D. This CDR3 has 13 amino acids. CDR1 is LNHDA and CDR2 is SQIVND in the germline V gene (reference sequence). V gave up 7 bases and J gave up 2 bases, with 10 bases separating them. The CDR3 DNA follows: TGTGCCAGTAACGTAGGAATCACAGATACGCAGTATTTT. It specifies CASNVGITDTQYF.

The CDR3 nucleotides read TGTGCCAGCAGTTACTCGACGGCCGGGGAGCTGTTTTTT. Translating it yields CASSYSTAGELFF. V and J are TRBV6-5 and TRBJ2-2; D is ambiguous. The CDR3 has 13 residues. Trimming took 0 bases from V and 6 from J, leaving 5 bases between them. CDR1 is MNHEY, CDR2 SVGAGI, per germline.

This chain links TRBV5-1 with TRBJ2-7, with D perhaps TRBD2 (5 bases). V dropped 5 bases and J dropped 5 bases, with 14 bases sitting between them. The CDR3 runs 13 residues. Germline V gene lookup returns CDR1 SGHRS and CDR2 YFSETQ. This CDR3 reads CASRSVRAHEQYF. In nucleotides, the CDR3 is TGCGCCAGCAGATCCGTGCGGGCCCACGAGCAGTACTTC.

This clone was detected only once. The chain is built from TRBV7-2 and TRBJ1-2; tentative D call: TRBD1 (6 bases). Germline CDR1 SGHTA, CDR2 FQGNSA. This CDR3 is built from 16 residues. Trimming removed 5 bases from V and 6 bases from J, with 22 bases in between. The CDR3 nucleotides are TGTGCCAGCAGCCCTCAGGTCCCTCCAGGGGAAGATGGCTACACCTTC. Protein product: CASSPQVPPGEDGYTF.

The chain recombines TRBV4-2 with TRBJ2-7; 9 bases fit TRBD1. This CDR3 spans 14 amino acids. Germline assignment: CDR1 LGHNA and CDR2 YNFKEQ. V lost 7 bases and J lost 3; bases outside the gene matches: 7. The CDR3 sequence is CASTVGQGRYEQYV. In nucleotides, the CDR3 is TGTGCCAGCACCGTTGGACAGGGGCGCTACGAGCAGTACGTC.

The genes are TRBV19 and TRBJ1-1, with TRBD1 as a possible D gene (5 bases). There are 13 residues in the CDR3. Trimming took off 0 bases at V and 7 bases at J, with 9 bases between the two ends. Germline V CDR1 and CDR2: LNHDA, SQIVND (reference sequence). The CDR3 loop is CASSIDPTVEAFF. The CDR3 nucleotides read TGTGCCAGTAGTATAGACCCGACAGTTGAAGCTTTCTTT.

The V call is TRBV21-1, the J call TRBJ2-7. TRBV21-1 is recorded as a pseudogene. This CDR3 spans 18 amino acids. CDR3 amino acids: CASSLPKPPERITYEQYV. The CDR3 nucleotides are TGTGCCAGCAGCCTTCCGAAACCTCCGGAAAGGATAACCTACGAGCAGTACGTC.

The chain employs TRBV11-2 and TRBJ1-2; D unresolved. Germline-derived CDR1 and CDR2 are SGHAT and FQNNGV. CDR3 length: 14 residues. V lost 1 base and J lost 4, with 10 bases in between. The CDR3 spells CASSLVGMTYGYTF. The CDR3 DNA follows: TGTGCCAGCAGCTTAGTTGGGATGACCTATGGCTACACCTTC.

The rearrangement uses TRBV6-2 or TRBV6-3 and TRBJ1-4; D remains unclear. Germline lookup yields CDR1 MNHEY and CDR2 SVGEGT. With 5 bases removed from V and 4 bases from J, the gap between germline ends came to 2 bases. The CDR3 is made up of 11 amino acids. The CDR3 DNA sequence: TGTGCCAGCAGTAATAATGAAAAACTGTTTTTT. This encodes CASSNNEKLFF.

V and J are TRBV27 and TRBJ1-2; TRBD1 is a possible D gene (6 bases). Looked up from germline, CDR1 is MNHEY and CDR2 is SMNVEV (reference sequence). The CDR3 contains 12 residues. Trimming removed 6 bases from V and 5 bases from J, with 10 bases in between. In nucleotides, the CDR3 is TGTGCCAGCAGGGACAGACTATATGGCTACACCTTC. This translates into CASRDRLYGYTF.

The CDR3 sequence is CASSQEAAGGYEQYF. The CDR3 DNA follows: TGTGCCAGCAGCCAAGAAGCGGCGGGGGGCTACGAGCAGTACTTC. V gene TRBV3-1 (or the pseudogene TRBV3-2) combines with J gene TRBJ2-7; 8 bases match TRBD2. The CDR3 sequence is 15 residues long. V lost 0 bases, J lost 3 bases, and 4 bases stayed unmatched. CDR1 LGHDT and CDR2 YNNKEL come from the germline V gene (reference sequence).

The chain uses TRBV27 and TRBJ2-1, with D maybe TRBD2 (5 bases). Between the trimmed V and J ends, which lost 6 bases and 0 bases, there was a span of 6 bases. There are 13 residues in the CDR3. The germline CDR1 and CDR2 sequences are MNHEY and SMNVEV (reference sequence). Here the CDR3 DNA reads TGTGCCAGCAGAACTAGCTCCTACAATGAGCAGTTCTTC. Residues: CASRTSSYNEQFF.

The chain joins TRBV24-1 to TRBJ2-5; 8 bases match TRBD1. CDR1 is KGHDR, CDR2 SFDVKD, per germline. V shed 4 bases, J shed 7 bases, and the junction held 10 bases outside the gene matches. The CDR3 extends over 15 amino acids. The CDR3 reads CATSDATGAGGTQYF. The CDR3 coding sequence is TGTGCCACCAGTGACGCGACAGGGGCCGGCGGGACCCAGTACTTC.

The chain uses TRBV10-1 and TRBJ1-1; the match to TRBD1 covers 9 bases. CDR1 WNHNN and CDR2 SYGVQD come from the germline V gene (reference sequence). The CDR3 is 14 amino acids. The J segment lost 12 bases and the V segment lost 2 bases, leaving 10 bases of the junction unmatched. Here the CDR3 DNA reads TGCGCCAGCAGTGAGCCAGGAACAGGGGGCAAGACTTTCTTT. It encodes CASSEPGTGGKTFF.

This clone has a single count. The gene calls are TRBV11-2 and TRBJ2-5, with D perhaps matching TRBD2 (6 bases). Germline V CDR1 and CDR2: SGHAT, FQNNGV. Trimming pared 5 bases from V and 3 bases from J, leaving 10 bases between. This CDR3 contains 13 residues. CDR3 sequence reads: CASSPGLEETQYF. CDR3 DNA sequence: TGTGCCAGCAGCCCGGGACTGGAAGAGACCCAGTACTTC.

The chain links TRBV3-1 (or the pseudogene TRBV3-2) to TRBJ1-2, with D possibly TRBD1 on 5 matching bases. The germline V and J ends were trimmed by 3 bases and 6 bases, with 8 bases remaining between them. This CDR3 is 12 amino acids long. Germline V gives CDR1 LGHDT, CDR2 YNNKEL (reference sequence). The CDR3 sequence is CASSHEGHGYTF. CDR3 nucleotides: TGTGCCAGCAGCCATGAGGGACATGGCTACACCTTC.

The chain has TRBV15 and TRBJ1-4, with TRBD1 matching over 7 bases. The CDR3 is 15 residues long. The V segment lost 7 bases and the J segment 0 bases; nucleotides outside the gene matches: 5. The V gene's germline CDR1 is LNHNV and CDR2 YYDKDF (reference sequence). The CDR3, as DNA: TGTGCCACCAACAAAGGGGGCCCAACTAATGAAAAACTGTTTTTT. The encoded protein is CATNKGGPTNEKLFF. Drawing the rest from reference TRBV15 and TRBJ1-4, the complete variable domain is DAMVIQNPRYQVTQFGKPVTLSCSQTLNHNVMYWYQQKSSQAPKLLFHYYDKDFNNEADTPDNFQSRRPNTSFCFLDIRSPGLGDTAMYLCATNKGGPTNEKLFFGSGTQLSVL.